What follows are 11 T cell receptor beta chains derived from one specimen sequenced in a study of blood T cell repertoires in COVID-19. Profiling relied on immunoSEQ multiplex PCR, and the TCRdb table lists in-frame clones only, not all of them. The sample has more than 350,000 clones, approximately 87% seen once. Sequenced material: peripheral blood. These receptors all come from a woman in her twenties or thirties with COVID-19, enrolled during active disease.

The V gene is TRBV10-2, the J gene TRBJ2-7; 10 bases are shared with TRBD2. Germline assignment: CDR1 WSHSY and CDR2 SAAADI. This CDR3 is 19 amino acids long. With 0 bases clipped from V and 1 base from J, the junction kept 12 bases outside the gene matches. CDR3 sequence: CASSESGWLAGDGSYEQYF. The CDR3, as DNA: TGCGCCAGCAGTGAGTCTGGGTGGCTAGCGGGAGACGGGTCCTACGAGCAGTACTTC.

The table lists this clone with a count of one. J is TRBJ1-2 and V is TRBV10-2, with D hard to call. Germline CDR1 is WSHSY and CDR2 is SAAADI. V lost 4 bases and J lost 3, with 9 bases in between. This CDR3 is 13 amino acids long. CDR3 in amino acids: CASSARNDYGYTF. CDR3 in DNA: TGCGCCAGCAGTGCCAGGAACGACTATGGCTACACCTTC.

About this clone: Distinct nucleotide sequences in the sample also encode this CDR3. The chain employs TRBV12-3 or TRBV12-4 and TRBJ1-6; perhaps TRBD1 as D (6 bases). This CDR3 comprises 13 residues. V was cut by 5 bases and J by 4 bases, with 6 bases left in between. CDR3: CASSGQYNSPLHF. The CDR3 bases are TGTGCCAGCAGTGGACAGTATAATTCACCCCTCCACTTT.

The chain carries TRBV19 and TRBJ1-2; D might be TRBD1 (5 bases). V dropped 5 bases and J dropped 4 bases, with 14 bases sitting between them. The CDR3 is made up of 14 amino acids. Looked up from germline, CDR1 is LNHDA and CDR2 is SQIVND (reference sequence). CDR3 sequence reads: CASSSSTETYGYTF. The CDR3 region has the DNA TGTGCCAGTAGTTCTTCGACAGAAACCTATGGCTACACCTTC.

In DNA, the CDR3 is TGCGCCAGCAGCAGCCGGACTAGCGGTCTTTGGGCCAATGAGCAGTTCTTC. Translating it yields CASSSRTSGLWANEQFF. The chain uses TRBV4-1 and TRBJ2-1, with TRBD2 matching over 10 bases. The germline V gene encodes CDR1 MGHRA and CDR2 YSYEKL. CDR3 length: 17 residues. V shed 5 bases and J 6 bases; nucleotides not matched to a gene: 13.

This chain joins TRBV18 and TRBJ1-5; D is possibly TRBD1 (5 bases). Germline V gene sequence: CDR1 KGHSH, CDR2 LQKENI. The CDR3 runs to 15 residues. Trimming took off 3 bases at V and 6 bases at J, with 15 bases between the two ends. The CDR3 nucleotides are TGTGCCAGCTCACCCCCCGGGGGGGGTGGTCAGCCCCAGCATTTT. Translated, it gives CASSPPGGGGQPQHF.

The genes are TRBV10-3 and TRBJ2-3; maybe TRBD2 (6 bases). Per the germline V gene, CDR1 is ENHRY and CDR2 is SYGVKD. CDR3 length equals 14 residues. Trimming pared 3 bases from V and 5 bases from J, leaving 12 bases between. The CDR3: CAISDPVRGDTQYF. The DNA for the CDR3 is TGTGCCATCAGTGACCCCGTGCGGGGAGATACGCAGTATTTT.

This clone has a single count. The CDR3 DNA reads as TGTGCCAGCTATGGACTGCCGGCAGTGGATACGCAGTATTTT. The encoded protein is CASYGLPAVDTQYF. This chain uses TRBV2 with TRBJ2-3; D might be TRBD2 (5 bases). CDR1 and CDR2 from the germline V gene are SNHLY and FYNNEI. The CDR3 spans 14 residues. Trimming removed 8 bases at V and 6 bases at J, with 18 bases between.

The chain couples TRBV9 to TRBJ2-2, with a weak D call TRBD2 (6 bases). The V gene's germline CDR1 is SGDLS and CDR2 YYNGEE. The length of the CDR3 is 16 residues. V dropped 4 bases and J dropped 4 bases, with 17 bases sitting between them. CDR3 sequence (DNA): TGTGCCAGCAGCCACTCCCGACGGGAGCCCACCGGGGAGCTGTTTTTT. Its translation is CASSHSRREPTGELFF.

The chain combines TRBV18 with TRBJ1-6, with TRBD1 matching over 8 bases. CDR1 is KGHSH, CDR2 LQKENI, per germline. This CDR3 comprises 14 residues. The V segment lost 3 bases and the J segment 13 bases; nucleotides outside the gene matches: 8. The CDR3 nucleotides are TGTGCCAGCTCACCCCCAGGGGGCGCGTTCCCCCTCCACTTT. Its protein is CASSPPGGAFPLHF.

The chain recombines TRBV6-1 with TRBJ1-3, with a weak D call TRBD1 (5 bases). The CDR3 length is 15 residues. V was cut by 1 base and J by 2 bases, with 9 bases left in between. Germline CDR1 and CDR2: MNHNS and SASEGT. DNA for the CDR3: TGTGCCAGCAGTGAAGGGACACTCCCTGGAAACACCATATATTTT. The encoded protein is CASSEGTLPGNTIYF.